This TCR beta chain was documented in a study of cytomegalovirus exposure and HLA in healthy donors. CDR1 and CDR2 from the germline V gene are ENHRY and SYGVKD. The ends were cut back, 5 bases at V and 0 bases at J, with 10 bases in the middle. The CDR3 contains 14 residues. The PCR contained 60 Vbeta and 13 Jbeta primers. Here immunoSEQ multiplex PCR was the method, and the copy in TCRdb shows in-frame clones only, minus some. Among 100,000 or so clones, about 12% were seen once, and the ten largest hold about a sixth. This receptor was identified in a man aged 35 to 55 in good health and CMV-seropositive. Sequenced input: PBMCs. The chain combines TRBV10-3 with TRBJ1-2; tentatively, D is TRBD1 (6 bases). The CDR3 reads CAISPGQTNYGYTF. The CDR3 nucleotides read TGTGCCATCAGTCCGGGACAAACTAACTATGGCTACACCTTC.